The next 8 T cell receptor beta chains were all read from a single sample in a study of T-cell memory formation after mild COVID-19. TCRdb re-called the 5' RACE reads with MiXCR, one entry per CDR3 protein. The sample gives roughly 620,000 distinct CDR3 sequences, 18% of which show up once; more than 10% is in the top ten. The sequenced sample consisted of PBMCs or a T cell subset sorted from them (not recorded which). These TCRs come from an adult woman who had mild COVID-19 (a few samples of this study predate the infection). Cell type and time point are not known.

The V gene is TRBV15, the J gene TRBJ2-4; the D gene is possibly TRBD2 (5 bases). The ends were cut back, 3 bases at V and 3 bases at J, with 15 bases in the middle. This CDR3 spans 16 amino acids. CDR1 is LNHNV, CDR2 YYDKDF, per germline (reference sequence). DNA of the CDR3: TGTGCCACCAGCAGCGCACCGGGGTTTAGCAAAAACATTCAGTACTTC. This sequence encodes CATSSAPGFSKNIQYF.

This clonotype was detected a few times. The V gene is TRBV9, the J gene TRBJ2-3; D unclear. The CDR3 runs to 14 residues. V lost 4 bases and J lost 6, with 15 bases in between. The germline gives CDR1 SGDLS, CDR2 YYNGEE. The CDR3: CASSPIDPGDTQYF. The CDR3, as DNA: TGTGCCAGCAGCCCTATAGACCCCGGGGATACGCAGTATTTT.

The chain joins TRBV6-4 to TRBJ2-7; TRBD1 aligns across 7 bases. Germline CDR1 reads MRHNA; CDR2 reads SNTAGT. CDR3 length equals 15 residues. With V trimmed by 2 bases and J by 2 bases, 6 bases remained unmatched. CDR3 nucleotides: TGTGCCAGCAGTGACGGGGCAGGGGGAGCCTACGAGCAGTACTTC. This gives the protein CASSDGAGGAYEQYF.

The CDR3 region has the DNA TGTGCCACCAGAGACAGCCACAATGCCTGGCATTTT. This codes for CATRDSHNAWHF. The chain has TRBV24-1 and TRBJ1-5; D might be TRBD1 (5 bases). Germline loops: CDR1 KGHDR, CDR2 SFDVKD. Trimming stripped 7 bases from V and 15 bases from J, with 18 bases between. This CDR3 contains 12 residues.

This clonotype was recorded at least ten times. The chain recombines TRBV27 with TRBJ2-7, with D unclear. The ends were cut back, 6 bases at V and 0 bases at J, with 15 bases in the middle. The length of the CDR3 is 15 residues. The V gene's germline CDR1 is MNHEY and CDR2 SMNVEV (reference sequence). The CDR3 protein is CASSATVLTSYEQYF. The CDR3 DNA reads as TGTGCCAGCAGCGCTACCGTGTTAACCTCCTACGAGCAGTACTTC.

The chain joins TRBV29-1 to TRBJ2-1; D may match TRBD1 or TRBD2 (5 bases each). Trimming cost V 7 bases and J 5 bases, with 21 bases left between them. Germline-derived CDR1 and CDR2 are SQVTM and ANQGSEA. CDR3 length equals 15 residues. The DNA for the CDR3 is TGCAGCGCCTCGGGTGGGACCCTCGGCCACAATGAGCAGTTCTTC. Protein sequence: CSASGGTLGHNEQFF.

This chain links TRBV20-1 with TRBJ2-3; D is unresolved. Germline lookup yields CDR1 DFQATT and CDR2 SNEGSKA (reference sequence). The CDR3 totals 15 residues. Trimming pared 0 bases from V and 1 base from J, leaving 11 bases between. The CDR3 coding sequence is TGCAGTGCTAGAGATATCAGCCTGGGCACAGATACGCAGTATTTT. It codes for CSARDISLGTDTQYF.

The rearrangement uses TRBV30 and TRBJ1-5; weak D call: TRBD1 (5 bases). Germline V CDR1 and CDR2: GTSNPN, SVGIG (reference sequence). CDR3 length: 16 amino acids. Trimming removed 2 bases from V and 0 bases from J, with 14 bases in between. DNA of the CDR3: TGTGCCTGGAGTCCCCGGGACGGCGATAGCAATCAGCCCCAGCATTTT. It encodes CAWSPRDGDSNQPQHF.